Shown below are 5 T cell receptor beta chains from a single sample sequenced in a study of blood T cell repertoires in COVID-19. Using immunoSEQ multiplex PCR, the repertoire was profiled, and TCRdb retains in-frame clones only, with some absent. This sample has fewer than 350,000 clones, with under 90% found just once. Sequencing was performed on peripheral blood. Receptors were obtained from a woman aged 55-70 years with active or convalescent COVID-19.

The chain recombines TRBV5-1 with TRBJ2-1; D is uncertain. The germline V gene has CDR1 SGHRS and CDR2 YFSETQ. V was clipped by 2 bases and J by 8 bases, with 5 bases between them. This CDR3 comprises 11 residues. CDR3 sequence (DNA): TGCGCCAGCAGCTTTGGAGATGAGCAGTTCTTC. Protein: CASSFGDEQFF.

In DNA, the CDR3 is TGCGCCAGCAGGGGGGGAGGAAATTCACCCCTCCACTTT. Amino acid sequence: CASRGGGNSPLHF. The rearrangement links TRBV5-1 to TRBJ1-6; tentative D call: TRBD1 (5 bases). V was clipped by 5 bases and J by 7 bases, with 10 bases between them. Germline V gene lookup returns CDR1 SGHRS and CDR2 YFSETQ. The CDR3 runs to 13 residues.

The chain recombines TRBV9 with TRBJ2-3, with D tentatively TRBD1 (5 bases). The CDR3 loop spans 15 amino acids. Germline CDR1 SGDLS, CDR2 YYNGEE. Trimming removed 1 base at V and 4 bases at J, with 13 bases between. CDR3 DNA: TGTGCCAGCAGCGTAACCCAGGGTATCGCAGATACGCAGTATTTT. It yields the protein CASSVTQGIADTQYF.

This chain links TRBV25-1 with TRBJ1-1, with 7 bases that match TRBD1. The V gene's germline CDR1 is MGHDK and CDR2 SYGVNS. The CDR3 spans 15 residues. J was trimmed by 4 bases and V by 3 bases; bases with no gene match: 8. CDR3 in amino acids: CASSEIGRGVTEAFF. The CDR3 nucleotides read TGTGCCAGCAGTGAGATCGGCAGGGGGGTCACTGAAGCTTTCTTT. The full variable domain, its missing parts supplied by reference TRBV25-1 and TRBJ1-1, is EADIYQTPRYLVIGTGKKITLECSQTMGHDKMYWYQQDPGMELHLIHYSYGVNSTEKGDLSSESTVSRIRTEHFPLTLESARPSHTSQYLCASSEIGRGVTEAFFGQGTRLTVV.

J is TRBJ2-4 and V is TRBV27, with a weak D call TRBD1 (6 bases). The CDR3 has 13 residues. Germline V CDR1 and CDR2: MNHEY, SMNVEV (reference sequence). V was clipped by 3 bases and J by 7 bases, with 10 bases between them. The CDR3 DNA is TGTGCCAGCAGTTTGACAGGTCAGAACATTCAGTACTTC. This codes for CASSLTGQNIQYF.